This T cell receptor (beta chain) stems from a study of blood T cell repertoires in COVID-19. About the study: Specimens from acute and convalescent COVID-19 originated in the United States, Italy and Spain.

Assay: immunoSEQ multiplex PCR; the TCRdb copy retains only in-frame clones and omits some. The sample carries around 360,000 clones, over 75% recorded once. Participants spanned ages roughly 18 to 90 years and resided in about 24 US areas. What was sequenced was PBMCs or T cells enriched from blood (not recorded which). The TCR originated in a woman aged 25-40 years who had recovered from COVID-19.

This CDR3 is CASSGTGVDNRYTF. The CDR3 region has the DNA TGTGCCAGCAGTGGTACAGGGGTGGATAATCGCTACACCTTC. This chain connects TRBV2 to TRBJ1-2; 7 bases agree with TRBD1. Germline V gives CDR1 SNHLY, CDR2 FYNNEI. Trimming cost V 4 bases and J 9 bases; bases outside gene matches: 11. CDR3 length: 14 residues.